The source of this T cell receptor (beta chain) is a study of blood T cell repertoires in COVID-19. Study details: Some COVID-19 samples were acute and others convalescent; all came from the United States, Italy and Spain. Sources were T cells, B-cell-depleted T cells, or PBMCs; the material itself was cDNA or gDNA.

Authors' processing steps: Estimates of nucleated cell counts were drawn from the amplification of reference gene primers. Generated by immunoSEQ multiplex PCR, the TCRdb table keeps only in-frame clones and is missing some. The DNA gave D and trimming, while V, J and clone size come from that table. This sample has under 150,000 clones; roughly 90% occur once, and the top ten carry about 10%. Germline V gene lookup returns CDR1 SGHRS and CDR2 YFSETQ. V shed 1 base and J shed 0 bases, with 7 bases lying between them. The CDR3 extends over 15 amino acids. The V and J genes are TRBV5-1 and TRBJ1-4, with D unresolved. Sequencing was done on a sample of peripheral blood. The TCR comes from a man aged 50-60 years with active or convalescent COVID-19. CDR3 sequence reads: CASSLSVATNEKLFF. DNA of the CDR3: TGCGCCAGCAGCTTGTCGGTGGCAACTAATGAAAAACTGTTTTTT.